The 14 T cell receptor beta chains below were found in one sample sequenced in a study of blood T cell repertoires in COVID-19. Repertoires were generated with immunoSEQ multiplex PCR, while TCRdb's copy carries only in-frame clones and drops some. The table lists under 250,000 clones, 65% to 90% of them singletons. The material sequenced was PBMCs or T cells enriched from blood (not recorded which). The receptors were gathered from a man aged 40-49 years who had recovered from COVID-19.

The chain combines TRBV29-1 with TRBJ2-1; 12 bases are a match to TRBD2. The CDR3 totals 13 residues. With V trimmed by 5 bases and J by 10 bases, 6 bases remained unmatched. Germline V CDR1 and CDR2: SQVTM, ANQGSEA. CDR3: CSVMTSGSGEQFF. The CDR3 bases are TGCAGCGTTATGACTAGCGGGAGTGGGGAGCAGTTCTTC.

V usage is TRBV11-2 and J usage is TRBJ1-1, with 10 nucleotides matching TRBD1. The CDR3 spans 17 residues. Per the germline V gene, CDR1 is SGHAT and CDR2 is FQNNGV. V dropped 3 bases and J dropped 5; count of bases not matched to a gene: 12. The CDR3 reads CASSFTTGGVLGTEAFF. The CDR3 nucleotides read TGTGCCAGCAGCTTTACGACAGGGGGCGTTTTGGGTACTGAAGCTTTCTTT.

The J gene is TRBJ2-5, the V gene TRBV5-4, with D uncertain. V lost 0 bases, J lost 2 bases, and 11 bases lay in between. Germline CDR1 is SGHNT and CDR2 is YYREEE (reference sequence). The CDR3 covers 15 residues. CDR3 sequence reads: CASSLDAAAQETQYF. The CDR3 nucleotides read TGTGCCAGCAGCTTGGATGCGGCGGCACAAGAGACCCAGTACTTC.

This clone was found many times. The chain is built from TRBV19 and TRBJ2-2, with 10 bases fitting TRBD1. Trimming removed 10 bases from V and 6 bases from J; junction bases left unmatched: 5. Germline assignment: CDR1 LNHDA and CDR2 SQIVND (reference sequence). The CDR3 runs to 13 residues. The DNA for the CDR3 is TGTGCCACCGCCGGGACAGGGGCCGGGGAGCTGTTTTTT. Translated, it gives CATAGTGAGELFF.

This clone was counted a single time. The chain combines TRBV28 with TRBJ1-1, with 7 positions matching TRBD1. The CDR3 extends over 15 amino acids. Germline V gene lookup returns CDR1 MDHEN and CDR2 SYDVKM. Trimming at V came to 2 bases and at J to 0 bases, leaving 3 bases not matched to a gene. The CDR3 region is CASSLKTGLNTEAFF. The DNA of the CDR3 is TGTGCCAGCAGTTTAAAGACAGGGTTGAACACTGAAGCTTTCTTT. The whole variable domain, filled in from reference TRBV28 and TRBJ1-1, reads DVKVTQSSRYLVKRTGEKVFLECVQDMDHENMFWYRQDPGLGLRLIYFSYDVKMKEKGDIPEGYSVSREKKERFSLILESASTNQTSMYLCASSLKTGLNTEAFFGQGTRLTVV.

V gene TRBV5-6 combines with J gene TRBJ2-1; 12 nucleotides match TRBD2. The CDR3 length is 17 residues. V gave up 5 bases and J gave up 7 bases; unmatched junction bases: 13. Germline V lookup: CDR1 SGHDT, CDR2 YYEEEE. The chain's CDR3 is CASRPGTGTSGRNEQFF. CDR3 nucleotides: TGTGCCAGCAGGCCAGGAACCGGTACTAGCGGGAGGAATGAGCAGTTCTTC.

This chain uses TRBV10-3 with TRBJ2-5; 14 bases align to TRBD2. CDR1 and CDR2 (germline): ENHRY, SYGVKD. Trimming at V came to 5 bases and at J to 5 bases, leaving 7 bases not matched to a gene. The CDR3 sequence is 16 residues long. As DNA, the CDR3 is TGTGCCATCAGTTCCCGGACTAGCGGGGGGCTGGAGACCCAGTACTTC. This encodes CAISSRTSGGLETQYF.

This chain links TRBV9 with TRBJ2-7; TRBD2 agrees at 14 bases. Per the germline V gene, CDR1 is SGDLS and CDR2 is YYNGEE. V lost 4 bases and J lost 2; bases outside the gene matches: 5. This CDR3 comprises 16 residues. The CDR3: CASSIAGLAGAYEQYF. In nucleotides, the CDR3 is TGTGCCAGCAGCATTGCGGGACTAGCGGGAGCCTACGAGCAGTACTTC.

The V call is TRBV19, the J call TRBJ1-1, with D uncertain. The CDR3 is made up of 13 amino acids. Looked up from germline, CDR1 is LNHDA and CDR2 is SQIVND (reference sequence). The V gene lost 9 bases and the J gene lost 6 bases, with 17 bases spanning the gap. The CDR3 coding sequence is TGTGCCAGCCTTGCCACAGATCGCCCTGAAGCTTTCTTT. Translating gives CASLATDRPEAFF. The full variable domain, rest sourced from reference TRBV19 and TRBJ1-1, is DGGITQSPKYLFRKEGQNVTLSCEQNLNHDAMYWYRQDPGQGLRLIYYSQIVNDFQKGDIAEGYSVSREKKESFPLTVTSAQKNPTAFYLCASLATDRPEAFFGQGTRLTVV.

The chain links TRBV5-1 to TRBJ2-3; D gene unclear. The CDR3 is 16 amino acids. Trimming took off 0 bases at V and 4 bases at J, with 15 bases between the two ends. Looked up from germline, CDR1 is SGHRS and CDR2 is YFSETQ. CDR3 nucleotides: TGCGCCAGCAGCTTGGCTACCGAGGCAAGGTCAGATACGCAGTATTTT. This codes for CASSLATEARSDTQYF.

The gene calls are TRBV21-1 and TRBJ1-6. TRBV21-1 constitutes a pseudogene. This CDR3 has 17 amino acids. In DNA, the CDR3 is TGTGCCAGTACACCTGACTCCTCGAGCTCCTATAATTCACCCCTCCACTTT. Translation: CASTPDSSSSYNSPLHF.

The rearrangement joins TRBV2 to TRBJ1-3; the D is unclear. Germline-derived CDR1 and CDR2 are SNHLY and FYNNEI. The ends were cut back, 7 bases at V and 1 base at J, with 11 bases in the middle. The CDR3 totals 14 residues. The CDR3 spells CASTSIDSGNTIYF. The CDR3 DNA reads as TGTGCCAGCACTTCAATAGATTCTGGAAACACCATATATTTT.

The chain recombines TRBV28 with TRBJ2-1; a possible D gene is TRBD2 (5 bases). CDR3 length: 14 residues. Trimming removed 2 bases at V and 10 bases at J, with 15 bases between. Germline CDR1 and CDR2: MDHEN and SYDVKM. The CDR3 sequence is CASSLPGSGVEQFF. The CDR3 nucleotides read TGTGCCAGCAGTTTACCTGGCAGCGGAGTCGAGCAGTTCTTC.

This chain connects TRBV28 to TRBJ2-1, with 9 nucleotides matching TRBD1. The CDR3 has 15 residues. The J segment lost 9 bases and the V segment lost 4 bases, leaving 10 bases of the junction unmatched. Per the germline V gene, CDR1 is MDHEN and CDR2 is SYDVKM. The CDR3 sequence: CASSWGTGISSEQFF. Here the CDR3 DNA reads TGTGCCAGCAGTTGGGGGACAGGGATCTCGAGTGAGCAGTTCTTC.